The source of this T cell receptor (beta chain) is a study of beta chain features in type 1 diabetes. For the study at large: Patients did not differ from healthy donors in age, gender or cell yield. Researchers looked at approximately 110,000,000 sorted cells across all samples.

The CDR3 is 16 amino acids. From germline, CDR1 is MNHEY and CDR2 SVGAGI. Trimming pared 4 bases from V and 0 bases from J, leaving 13 bases between. General study points: TCRB CDR3s from Type 1 diabetes patients were moderately but significantly shorter in all four CD4+ subsets. High-TCR-expressing cells could be over-represented by cDNA sequencing.

The sample holds a few counts of this clone. Its specificity is unknown. The authors reverse transcribed all of the isolated RNA, so sequencing captured expressed TCRB transcripts. An average around 3.5 million reads came from naive, central memory and regulatory T cell samples. Data came from immunoSEQ multiplex PCR; TCRdb stores just in-frame clones and leaves some out. The sample consists of about 150,000 clones, around 13% of them appearing once. The V call is TRBV6-5, the J call TRBJ2-1, with D possibly TRBD2 on 5 matching bases. The TCR originated in a young man with type 1 diabetes. The sample consisted of central memory CD4+ T cells from blood. CDR3 bases: TGTGCCAGCAGTTTACGGACTGCTAGCTCCTACAATGAGCAGTTCTTC. Translating it yields CASSLRTASSYNEQFF.